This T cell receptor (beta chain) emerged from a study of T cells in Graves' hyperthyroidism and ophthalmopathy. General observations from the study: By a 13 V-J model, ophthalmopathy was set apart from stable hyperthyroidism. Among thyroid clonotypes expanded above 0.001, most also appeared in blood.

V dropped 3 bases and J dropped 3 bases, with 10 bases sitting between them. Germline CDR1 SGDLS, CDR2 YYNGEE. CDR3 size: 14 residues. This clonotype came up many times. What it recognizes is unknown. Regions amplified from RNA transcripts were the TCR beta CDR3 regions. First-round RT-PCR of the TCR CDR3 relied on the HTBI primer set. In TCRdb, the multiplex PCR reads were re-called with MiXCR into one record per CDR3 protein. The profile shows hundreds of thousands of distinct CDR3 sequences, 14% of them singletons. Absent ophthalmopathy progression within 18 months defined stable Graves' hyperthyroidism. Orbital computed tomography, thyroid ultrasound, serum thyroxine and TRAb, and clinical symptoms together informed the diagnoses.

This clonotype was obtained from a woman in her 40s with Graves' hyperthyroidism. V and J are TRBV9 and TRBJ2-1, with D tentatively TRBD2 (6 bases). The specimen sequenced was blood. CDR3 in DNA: TGTGCCAGCAGCGCTAGCGTAGGCTACAATGAGCAGTTCTTC. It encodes CASSASVGYNEQFF.